This TCR beta chain was obtained from a study of T cells in Graves' hyperthyroidism and ophthalmopathy. Study background: The initial diagnosis was the point when peripheral blood was collected, ahead of any treatment.

Study-wide results and limits: Blood also contained most expanded thyroid clonotypes above 0.001. Before onset, by a median of about six months, the model predicted ophthalmopathy.

It was RNA transcripts that yielded the amplified TCR beta CDR3 regions. The TCR CDR3 first-round RT-PCR relied on the HTBI primer set. TCRdb reprocessed the multiplex PCR reads via MiXCR and lists one record per CDR3 protein. This table has roughly 400,000 distinct CDR3 sequences, around 15% appearing once. This clonotype has a count of ten or more. What it recognizes is unknown. The PBMCs studied were ones that came from about 9.9 ml fresh peripheral blood. This CDR3 is 14 amino acids long. Germline V gene lookup returns CDR1 GTSNPN and CDR2 SVGIG (reference sequence). The V and J ends lost 1 base and 3 bases respectively, with 10 bases between them.

This sequence joins TRBV30 and TRBJ1-5; TRBD1 is a possible D gene (6 bases). Sample: blood. The clonotype comes from a man aged 50-59 years with Graves' ophthalmopathy. The CDR3 is CAWSGQANNQPQHF. CDR3 bases: TGTGCCTGGAGTGGACAGGCGAACAATCAGCCCCAGCATTTT. Full variable domain (rest looked up from reference TRBV30 and TRBJ1-5): SQTIHQWPATLVQPVGSPLSLECTVEGTSNPNLYWYRQAAGRGLQLLFYSVGIGQISSEVPQNLSASRPQDRQFILSSKKLLLSDSGFYLCAWSGQANNQPQHFGDGTRLSIL.